This T cell receptor (beta chain) was found in a study of beta chain features in type 1 diabetes. Study-level background: Examination spanned roughly 110 million sorted cells from all samples. Study conclusions and caveats: Here, the possible influence of HLA type (on TCRB rearrangement) remained unresolved.

Concerning this clone itself: Its target is not known.

Between the trimmed V and J ends, which lost 0 bases and 8 bases, there was a span of 16 bases. The CDR3 totals 16 residues. Germline-derived CDR1 and CDR2 are MNHEY and SVGAGI. The authors reverse transcribed all of the isolated RNA, so sequencing captured expressed TCRB transcripts. An average about 3.8 million reads came from naive, central memory and regulatory T cell samples. The protocol was immunoSEQ multiplex PCR, while the TCRdb copy is restricted to in-frame clones and leaves out a portion. The table includes 620,000 or so clones, about a sixth detected once. The V and J genes are TRBV6-5 and TRBJ1-4; D uncertain. Input material: naive CD4+ T cells from blood. The receptor's source is a man in his late teens or twenties in good health. The chain's CDR3 is CASSYSNTWGDEKLFF. The CDR3 nucleotides are TGTGCCAGCAGTTACTCGAATACATGGGGAGACGAAAAACTGTTTTTT.